Shown below are 20 T cell receptor beta chains from a single sample sequenced in a study of control samples from healthy donors and cancer patients. This table comes from immunoSEQ multiplex PCR, and its TCRdb copy is limited to in-frame clones, with some not included. The repertoire holds 150,000 to 200,000 clones, with roughly 91% as singletons. Sequencing was done on a sample of blood. Receptor source: a woman aged 25 to 39 in good health.

The chain joins TRBV5-1 to TRBJ2-6, with no clear D. V shed 2 bases and J shed 0 bases, with 6 bases lying between them. Germline loops: CDR1 SGHRS, CDR2 YFSETQ. The CDR3 totals 15 residues. In DNA, the CDR3 is TGCGCCAGCAGCTTATTGTACTCTGGGGCCAACGTCCTGACTTTC. Its translation is CASSLLYSGANVLTF.

V usage is TRBV6-6 and J usage is TRBJ2-3, with TRBD2 identical over 8 bases. Germline lookup yields CDR1 MNHNY and CDR2 SVGAGI (reference sequence). Germline trimming cut 2 bases from V and 0 bases from J; bases unmatched to any gene: 1. This CDR3 spans 15 amino acids. The DNA of the CDR3 is TGTGCCAGCAGTTACGCGGGGGGTAGCACAGATACGCAGTATTTT. Encoded protein: CASSYAGGSTDTQYF.

The chain recombines TRBV28 with TRBJ1-5; 8 nucleotides line up with TRBD1. The J segment lost 9 bases and the V segment lost 2 bases, leaving 9 bases of the junction unmatched. Germline CDR1 is MDHEN and CDR2 is SYDVKM. The CDR3 extends over 15 amino acids. CDR3 region: CASSLTPQGAWPQHF. The CDR3 DNA reads TGTGCCAGCAGTTTAACCCCCCAGGGGGCCTGGCCCCAGCATTTT.

This rearrangement joins TRBV16 to TRBJ1-6; 8 nucleotides align to TRBD1. Trimming removed 5 bases from V and 7 bases from J; junction bases left unmatched: 1. The CDR3 is made up of 13 amino acids. Germline CDR1 is KGHSY and CDR2 is FQNENV. Here the CDR3 reads CASSGDRNSPLHF. CDR3 sequence (DNA): TGTGCCAGCAGCGGGGACAGGAATTCACCCCTCCACTTT.

J is TRBJ2-3 and V is TRBV24-1, with D possibly being TRBD2 (7 bases). V lost 4 bases and J lost 8, with 12 bases in between. CDR1 and CDR2 from the germline V gene are KGHDR and SFDVKD. The CDR3 covers 13 residues. The DNA of the CDR3 is TGTGCCACCAGTGACCTAGGGGGGGTTACGCAGTATTTT. Amino acid sequence: CATSDLGGVTQYF.

The chain employs TRBV18 and TRBJ2-7; the D gene is possibly TRBD1 (5 bases). Germline assignment: CDR1 KGHSH and CDR2 LQKENI. The CDR3 is made up of 14 amino acids. Trimming shortened V by 3 bases and J by 1 base, and 10 bases separated the two germline ends. The CDR3 loop is CASSPIDSSYEQYF. The CDR3 nucleotides read TGTGCCAGCTCACCTATCGACAGTTCCTACGAGCAGTACTTC.

The gene calls are TRBV18 and TRBJ1-1; 9 bases are shared with TRBD1. CDR1 KGHSH and CDR2 LQKENI come from the germline V gene. Trimming took 3 bases from V and 2 from J; bases not matched to a gene: 4. The CDR3 contains 15 residues. The DNA of the CDR3 is TGTGCCAGCTCACCCGACAGGGGGAGTAACACTGAAGCTTTCTTT. Encoded protein: CASSPDRGSNTEAFF.

This clone has only a few counts. The chain couples TRBV19 to TRBJ1-3; D gene unclear. V dropped 5 bases and J dropped 4 bases, with 3 bases sitting between them. CDR1 is LNHDA and CDR2 is SQIVND in the germline V gene (reference sequence). The CDR3 is 11 amino acids. In DNA form, the CDR3 reads TGTGCCAGTAGTGGAGGAAACACCATATATTTT. As protein: CASSGGNTIYF.

This chain connects TRBV7-6 to TRBJ2-1; 11 nucleotides line up with TRBD2. The CDR3 is 15 amino acids. Trimming at V came to 5 bases and at J to 3 bases, leaving 3 bases not matched to a gene. Germline V gene lookup returns CDR1 SGHVS and CDR2 FNYEAQ. Here the CDR3 reads CASSATSGGYNEQFF. The DNA of the CDR3 is TGTGCCAGCAGCGCAACTAGCGGGGGCTACAATGAGCAGTTCTTC.

This chain joins TRBV2 and TRBJ1-1; the D gene is possibly TRBD1 (5 bases). Trimming pared 9 bases from V and 0 bases from J, leaving 11 bases between. This CDR3 is built from 13 residues. Germline lookup yields CDR1 SNHLY and CDR2 FYNNEI. CDR3: CASLRDVNTEAFF. The CDR3 nucleotides are TGTGCCAGTCTTCGGGACGTGAACACTGAAGCTTTCTTT.

Here the CDR3 DNA reads TGTGCCAGCAGGCCCCGGGACAGGAACACCGGGGAGCTGTTTTTT. This encodes CASRPRDRNTGELFF. The chain combines TRBV6-5 with TRBJ2-2, with 7 bases lining up with TRBD1. The CDR3 is made up of 15 amino acids. The germline V gene encodes CDR1 MNHEY and CDR2 SVGAGI. Trimming took 6 bases from V and 1 from J; bases not matched to a gene: 5.

V gene TRBV28 combines with J gene TRBJ1-1, with D unresolved. The ends were cut back, 6 bases at V and 0 bases at J, with 8 bases in the middle. Germline CDR1 reads MDHEN; CDR2 reads SYDVKM. The CDR3 contains 13 residues. The CDR3 nucleotides read TGTGCCAGCAGAGACGTCATGAACACTGAAGCTTTCTTT. Its protein is CASRDVMNTEAFF.

This rearrangement joins TRBV18 to TRBJ1-3; perhaps TRBD1 as D (6 bases). Germline-derived CDR1 and CDR2 are KGHSH and LQKENI. CDR3 size: 16 residues. Trimming shortened V by 2 bases and J by 2 bases, and 13 bases separated the two germline ends. The CDR3 DNA follows: TGTGCCAGCTCACCAGCAGCAGGGGTGGCTGGAAACACCATATATTTT. It encodes CASSPAAGVAGNTIYF.

This clone was found once. The V gene is TRBV3-1 (or the pseudogene TRBV3-2), the J gene TRBJ1-6; the D gene is possibly TRBD1 (5 bases). The length of the CDR3 is 14 residues. Germline CDR1 LGHDT, CDR2 YNNKEL (reference sequence). V was clipped by 1 base and J by 6 bases, with 7 bases between them. CDR3 loop: CASSQGTTNSPLHF. The DNA of the CDR3 is TGTGCCAGCAGCCAAGGGACAACTAATTCACCCCTCCACTTT.

V and J are TRBV5-1 and TRBJ2-7; TRBD2 matches at 14 bases. V lost 0 bases, J lost 6 bases, and 2 bases stayed unmatched. Germline V gene data show CDR1 as SGHRS and CDR2 as YFSETQ. The CDR3 is 15 amino acids. This chain's CDR3 is CASSLGGTSGSEQYF. Written as DNA, the CDR3 is TGCGCCAGCAGCTTGGGAGGGACTAGCGGGAGCGAGCAGTACTTC.

The chain couples TRBV11-3 to TRBJ2-3; possible D gene TRBD1, 6 bases. This CDR3 is 17 amino acids long. The V gene's germline CDR1 is SGHNT and CDR2 YENEEA. With 0 bases removed from V and 0 bases from J, the gap between germline ends came to 13 bases. The CDR3 region has the DNA TGTGCCAGCAGCTTAGATAGGATGGGGGCTAGCACAGATACGCAGTATTTT. It yields the protein CASSLDRMGASTDTQYF.

The chain combines TRBV19 with TRBJ1-1; no clear D gene. The germline gives CDR1 LNHDA, CDR2 SQIVND (reference sequence). Trimming shortened V by 3 bases and J by 1 base, and 9 bases separated the two germline ends. This CDR3 contains 14 residues. CDR3 region: CASSIFSKNTEAFF. DNA for the CDR3: TGTGCCAGTAGTATCTTTTCGAAGAACACTGAAGCTTTCTTT.

The rearrangement links TRBV28 to TRBJ1-5, with D unresolved. Between the trimmed V and J ends, which lost 5 bases and 0 bases, there was a span of 11 bases. The CDR3 loop spans 15 amino acids. Germline assignment: CDR1 MDHEN and CDR2 SYDVKM. The CDR3: CASSPPGYSNQPQHF. CDR3 coding DNA: TGTGCCAGCAGTCCCCCGGGCTATAGCAATCAGCCCCAGCATTTT.

CDR3 sequence (DNA): TGTGCCAGCAGTTTTAGTCCAGACTATGGCTACACCTTC. It specifies CASSFSPDYGYTF. The rearrangement joins TRBV27 to TRBJ1-2; no clear D. V shed 3 bases and J shed 3 bases, with 8 bases lying between them. The CDR3 is 13 residues long. Germline-derived CDR1 and CDR2 are MNHEY and SMNVEV (reference sequence).

This chain links TRBV5-6 with TRBJ1-2, with D hard to call. V lost 3 bases, J lost 4 bases, and 7 bases lay in between. The CDR3 consists of 12 residues. Germline V gives CDR1 SGHDT, CDR2 YYEEEE. This CDR3 is CASSYTAYGYTF. The DNA for the CDR3 is TGTGCCAGCAGCTACACGGCCTATGGCTACACCTTC.